A single sample is the source of the 21 T cell receptor beta chains below, sequenced in a study of cytomegalovirus exposure and HLA in healthy donors. The PCR made use of 60 Vbeta and 13 Jbeta primers. Measured with immunoSEQ multiplex PCR; TCRdb has only the in-frame clones, and not every one. The table records tens of thousands of clones, 60% to 65% of them present only once. Sequenced input: PBMCs. The source of these receptors is a human donor in good health.

The chain recombines TRBV7-6 with TRBJ1-2; TRBD1 agrees at 9 bases. Trimming cost V 6 bases and J 0 bases; bases outside gene matches: 14. CDR1 SGHVS and CDR2 FNYEAQ come from the germline V gene. This CDR3 is built from 18 residues. In DNA, the CDR3 is TGTGCCAGCAGTCCCGACCGGGACAGGGCTCTAACTAACTATGGCTACACCTTC. Residues: CASSPDRDRALTNYGYTF. Looking up the rest from reference TRBV7-6 and TRBJ1-2 gives the full variable domain: GAGVSQSPRYKVTKRGQDVALRCDPISGHVSLYWYRQALGQGPEFLTYFNYEAQQDKSGLPNDRFSAERPEGSISTLTIQRTEQRDSAMYRCASSPDRDRALTNYGYTFGSGTRLTVV.

The rearrangement uses TRBV18 and TRBJ2-4; TRBD1 might be the D (8 bases). The germline gives CDR1 KGHSH, CDR2 LQKENI. V lost 3 bases and J lost 12, with 15 bases in between. The CDR3 is 13 amino acids. The CDR3 is CASSPLQGEGQYF. CDR3 nucleotide sequence: TGTGCCAGCTCACCGTTACAGGGGGAGGGTCAGTACTTC.

This clone has a handful of counts. This chain joins TRBV6-5 and TRBJ2-7, with D uncertain. Germline lookup yields CDR1 MNHEY and CDR2 SVGAGI. V dropped 4 bases and J dropped 3 bases, with 7 bases sitting between them. There are 12 residues in the CDR3. CDR3 coding DNA: TGTGCCAGCAGTTCCCTCTTCTACGAGCAGTACTTC. It specifies CASSSLFYEQYF.

This clone was counted between two and nine times. V usage is TRBV4-2 and J usage is TRBJ1-4; D remains unclear. Germline CDR1 LGHNA, CDR2 YNFKEQ. The CDR3 is 12 residues long. Trimming took 0 bases from V and 11 from J, leaving 7 bases between them. The DNA of the CDR3 is TGTGCCAGCAGCCAAGAGGGCCGGAAACTGTTTTTT. Amino acids: CASSQEGRKLFF.

The rearrangement uses TRBV7-3 and TRBJ1-2, with 12 bases lining up with TRBD1. Germline V gives CDR1 SGHTA, CDR2 FQGTGA. V shed 5 bases and J 7 bases; nucleotides not matched to a gene: 5. The CDR3 covers 14 residues. The CDR3 region is CASSTGTGGGGYTF. CDR3 DNA: TGTGCCAGCAGCACCGGGACAGGGGGCGGTGGCTACACCTTC. Based on the CDR3 plus reference TRBV7-3 and TRBJ1-2, the full variable domain is GAGVSQTPSNKVTEKGKYVELRCDPISGHTALYWYRQSLGQGPEFLIYFQGTGAADDSGLPNDRFFAVRPEGSVSTLKIQRTERGDSAVYLCASSTGTGGGGYTFGSGTRLTVV.

The J gene is TRBJ2-3, the V gene TRBV7-6; 7 bases match TRBD1. Germline CDR1 and CDR2: SGHVS and FNYEAQ. This CDR3 region has 16 residues. Trimming cost V 5 bases and J 5 bases; bases outside gene matches: 13. CDR3: CASSREGQRLLDTQYF. The CDR3 DNA sequence: TGTGCCAGCAGCCGAGAGGGACAGCGACTCTTAGATACGCAGTATTTT. Full variable domain (outside the CDR3, taken from reference TRBV7-6 and TRBJ2-3): GAGVSQSPRYKVTKRGQDVALRCDPISGHVSLYWYRQALGQGPEFLTYFNYEAQQDKSGLPNDRFSAERPEGSISTLTIQRTEQRDSAMYRCASSREGQRLLDTQYFGPGTRLTVL.

The gene calls are TRBV7-3 and TRBJ1-1; 7 bases are shared with TRBD1. The CDR3 extends over 14 amino acids. Germline values: CDR1 SGHTA, CDR2 FQGTGA. Trimming at V came to 10 bases and at J to 4 bases, leaving 12 bases not matched to a gene. The CDR3 nucleotides read TGTGCCACCAGACTTACACAGGGGAGCACTGAAGCTTTCTTT. It yields the protein CATRLTQGSTEAFF.

The genes are TRBV5-1 and TRBJ2-5, with TRBD2 identical over 12 bases. This CDR3 is built from 15 residues. V shed 4 bases, J shed 11 bases, and the junction held 12 bases outside the gene matches. CDR1 and CDR2 from the germline V gene are SGHRS and YFSETQ. CDR3 in DNA: TGCGCCAGCAGCGGGGAACTAGCGGGGGGCGTTGAGCAGTACTTC. Translated, it gives CASSGELAGGVEQYF.

This clone was seen only a few times. Here the CDR3 omits its conserved ending phenylalanine or tryptophan, so a read error is the likely source. The DNA is left out, because the CDR3 cannot be placed on it with certainty; the CDR3 is given as TCRdb lists it. V gene TRBV6-1 combines with J gene TRBJ1-2. Both ends counted, the CDR3 spans 11 residues. Germline loops: CDR1 MNHNS, CDR2 SASEGT. This CDR3 reads CASRGRGAILL.

This chain uses TRBV11-1 with TRBJ2-3, with 10 bases that match TRBD1. V gave up 3 bases and J gave up 4 bases; unmatched junction bases: 4. The CDR3 sequence is 15 residues long. Per germline, CDR1 SGHAT and CDR2 FQDESV (reference sequence). CDR3 region: CASSFDRGPADTQYF. CDR3 nucleotide sequence: TGTGCCAGCAGCTTTGACAGGGGGCCGGCAGATACGCAGTATTTT. The full variable domain, its missing parts supplied by reference TRBV11-1 and TRBJ2-3, is EAEVAQSPRYKITEKSQAVAFWCDPISGHATLYWYRQILGQGPELLVQFQDESVVDDSQLPKDRFSAERLKGVDSTLKIQPAELGDSAMYLCASSFDRGPADTQYFGPGTRLTVL.

This rearrangement joins TRBV7-8 to TRBJ2-5; 8 bases match TRBD2. The V segment lost 0 bases and the J segment 5 bases; nucleotides outside the gene matches: 5. Germline V gene lookup returns CDR1 SGHVS and CDR2 FQNEAQ. CDR3 length: 15 residues. In DNA form, the CDR3 reads TGTGCCAGCAGCTTAGCGGGGACTAGTGGGGAGACCCAGTACTTC. Its protein is CASSLAGTSGETQYF.

The CDR3, as DNA: TGTGCCAGCAGGTTGGGTTCTCGTCGGCTCTTACAGGGAGCTCAGCCCCAGCATTTT. It codes for CASRLGSRRLLQGAQPQHF. The chain recombines TRBV2 with TRBJ1-5; D is possibly TRBD1 (6 bases). Germline V gene data show CDR1 as SNHLY and CDR2 as FYNNEI. This CDR3 comprises 19 residues. The ends were cut back, 6 bases at V and 6 bases at J, with 30 bases in the middle.

The chain combines TRBV7-2 with TRBJ2-1; D remains ambiguous. CDR3 length: 13 amino acids. Trimming removed 1 base at V and 5 bases at J, with 6 bases between. Germline CDR1 is SGHTA and CDR2 is FQGNSA. CDR3 DNA: TGTGCCAGCAGCTTAGGACACAACAATGAGCAGTTCTTC. This translates into CASSLGHNNEQFF.

V is TRBV5-1 and J is TRBJ2-3, with D tentatively TRBD1 (6 bases). This CDR3 contains 16 residues. Trimming took off 4 bases at V and 0 bases at J, with 15 bases between the two ends. The germline gives CDR1 SGHRS, CDR2 YFSETQ. CDR3 in amino acids: CASSPSDRGSTDTQYF. CDR3 nucleotide sequence: TGCGCCAGCAGCCCAAGTGATAGGGGGAGCACAGATACGCAGTATTTT.

This clone turned up a few times. Other DNA variants within this sample encode the same CDR3. The genes are TRBV4-2 and TRBJ1-3; D is unresolved. V was cut by 0 bases and J by 0 bases, with 6 bases left in between. Germline assignment: CDR1 LGHNA and CDR2 YNFKEQ. The CDR3 runs to 15 residues. CDR3 region: CASSQDPGSGNTIYF. In DNA, the CDR3 is TGTGCCAGCAGCCAAGATCCAGGCTCTGGAAACACCATATATTTT.

V is TRBV5-4 and J is TRBJ1-4; TRBD1 might be the D (5 bases). Deletions cut 0 bases from V and 2 bases from J, with 14 bases between. The CDR3 runs 17 residues. Germline CDR1 is SGHNT and CDR2 is YYREEE (reference sequence). The CDR3 region is CASSLGGTYATNEKLFF. In DNA, the CDR3 is TGTGCCAGCAGCTTGGGGGGGACTTATGCGACTAATGAAAAACTGTTTTTT.

The chain has TRBV12-5 and TRBJ2-6; weak D call: TRBD2 (6 bases). The CDR3 totals 16 residues. CDR1 and CDR2 from the germline V gene are LGHNT and FRNRAP. V was shortened by 1 base and J by 2 bases, with 9 bases between the two germline ends. The CDR3 sequence: CASGLARGTGANVLTF. CDR3 nucleotide sequence: TGTGCTAGTGGTTTGGCTCGGGGGACTGGGGCCAACGTCCTGACTTTC.

The V and J genes are TRBV4-1 and TRBJ2-5, with TRBD2 matching 7 bases. The CDR3 runs to 16 residues. Germline V gene data show CDR1 as MGHRA and CDR2 as YSYEKL. V lost 3 bases and J lost 5; bases outside the gene matches: 12. CDR3 sequence: CASSHAAGRFGETQYF. CDR3 DNA sequence: TGCGCCAGCAGCCACGCAGCGGGAAGGTTCGGGGAGACCCAGTACTTC.

This chain links TRBV18 with TRBJ1-3, with 8 bases fitting TRBD1. The CDR3 length is 15 residues. Unmatched junction bases numbered 5, after V lost 3 bases and J lost 4 bases. Germline CDR1 and CDR2: KGHSH and LQKENI. The CDR3 is CASSPTGGTGNTIYF. As DNA, the CDR3 is TGTGCCAGCTCACCCACAGGGGGAACCGGAAACACCATATATTTT. Supplemented by reference TRBV18 and TRBJ1-3, the full variable domain reads NAGVMQNPRHLVRRRGQEARLRCSPMKGHSHVYWYRQLPEEGLKFMVYLQKENIIDESGMPKERFSAEFPKEGPSILRIQQVVRGDSAAYFCASSPTGGTGNTIYFGEGSWLTVV.

This clone came up a few times. V usage is TRBV5-4 and J usage is TRBJ1-6, with D possibly TRBD1 on 6 matching bases. This CDR3 contains 15 residues. CDR1 is SGHNT, CDR2 YYREEE, per germline (reference sequence). The germline V and J ends were trimmed by 0 bases and 8 bases, with 12 bases remaining between them. The CDR3 sequence: CASSLEPGVDSPLHF. The DNA for the CDR3 is TGTGCCAGCAGCTTGGAACCAGGGGTAGATTCACCCCTCCACTTT. The whole variable domain, filled in from reference TRBV5-4 and TRBJ1-6, reads ETGVTQSPTHLIKTRGQQVTLRCSSQSGHNTVSWYQQALGQGPQFIFQYYREEENGRGNFPPRFSGLQFPNYSSELNVNALELDDSALYLCASSLEPGVDSPLHFGNGTRLTVT.

This sequence joins TRBV18 and TRBJ1-2; 8 bases agree with TRBD1. Germline loops: CDR1 KGHSH, CDR2 LQKENI. CDR3 length: 15 residues. Losses at the gene ends were 6 bases for V and 1 base for J; bases not matched to a gene: 7. The CDR3 DNA sequence: TGTGCCAGCTCTTGGGGACAGGACGATAACTATGGCTACACCTTC. Encoded protein: CASSWGQDDNYGYTF. Drawing the rest from reference TRBV18 and TRBJ1-2, the complete variable domain is NAGVMQNPRHLVRRRGQEARLRCSPMKGHSHVYWYRQLPEEGLKFMVYLQKENIIDESGMPKERFSAEFPKEGPSILRIQQVVRGDSAAYFCASSWGQDDNYGYTFGSGTRLTVV.